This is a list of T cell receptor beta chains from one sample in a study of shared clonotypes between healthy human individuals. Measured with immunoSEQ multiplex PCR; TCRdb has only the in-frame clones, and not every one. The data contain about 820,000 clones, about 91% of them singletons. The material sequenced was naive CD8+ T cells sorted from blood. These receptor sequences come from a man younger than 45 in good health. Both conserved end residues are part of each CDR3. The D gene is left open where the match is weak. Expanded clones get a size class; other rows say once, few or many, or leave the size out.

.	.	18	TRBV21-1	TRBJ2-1	TGTGCCAGCAGCAAAGAACAAACTGTGGGAGGCTCCTACAATGAGCAGTTCTTC	CASSKEQTVGGSYNEQFF
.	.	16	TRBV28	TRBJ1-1	TGTGCCAGCAGTTTATTTTCGGGGATCCTGAACACTGAAGCTTTCTTT	CASSLFSGILNTEAFF
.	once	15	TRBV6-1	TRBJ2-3	TGTGCCAGCAGTGAAGGAGACCTTCTCCTAGATACGCAGTATTTT	CASSEGDLLLDTQYF
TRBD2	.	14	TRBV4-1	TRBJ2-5	TGCGCCAGCAGCCAAGTTGGACTAGCGGAACCTCAGTACTTC	CASSQVGLAEPQYF
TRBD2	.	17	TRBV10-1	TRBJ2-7	TGCGCCAGCAGTGAGTCGAAACTAGCGGGAGGGGACTGGGAGCAGTACTTC	CASSESKLAGGDWEQYF
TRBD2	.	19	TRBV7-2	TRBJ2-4	TGTGCCAGCAGCTTACGACTAGCGGGAGGGCTTTCAGCCAAAAACATTCAGTACTTC	CASSLRLAGGLSAKNIQYF
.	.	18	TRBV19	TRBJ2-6	TGTGCCAGTAAAGGAGCAAGTGGGGCGCGTTCTGGGGCCAACGTCCTGACTTTC	CASKGASGARSGANVLTF
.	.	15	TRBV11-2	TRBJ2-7	TGTGCCAGCAGATTCCTCCGGACTTTTCCCTACGAGCAGTACTTC	CASRFLRTFPYEQYF
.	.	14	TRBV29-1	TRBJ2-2	TGCAGCGTTGAACCCACTTCGAACACCGGGGAGCTGTTTTTT	CSVEPTSNTGELFF
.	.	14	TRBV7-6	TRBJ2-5	TGTGCCAGCAGCTTAGGGGCTAGCTACGAGACCCAGTACTTC	CASSLGASYETQYF
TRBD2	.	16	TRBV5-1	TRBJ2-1	TGCGCCAGCAGCTTCGCAAGACTAGCGGGAGGACGTGAGCAGTTCTTC	CASSFARLAGGREQFF
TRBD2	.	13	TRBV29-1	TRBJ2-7	TGCAGCGTTCAAGCGGGGACCACAGGCGAGCAGTACTTC	CSVQAGTTGEQYF
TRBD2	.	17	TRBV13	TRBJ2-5	TGTGCCAGCAGCTCGGGACTAGCGGGAGACGTGAGGGAGACCCAGTACTTC	CASSSGLAGDVRETQYF
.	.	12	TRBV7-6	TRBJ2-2	TGTGCCAGCAGTCAGATTGCGGGGGAGCTGTTTTTT	CASSQIAGELFF
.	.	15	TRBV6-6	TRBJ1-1	TGTGCCAGCTTTCTAGGCCGGGGAGCGAACACTGAAGCTTTCTTT	CASFLGRGANTEAFF
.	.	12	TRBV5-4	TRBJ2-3	TGTGCCAGCAGCCCTGGGACAGATACGCAGTATTTT	CASSPGTDTQYF